The source of this T cell receptor beta chain is a study of Graves' ophthalmopathy and Graves' hyperthyroidism. Study context: Prior to any treatment, peripheral blood was collected at the time of initial diagnosis.

The sample holds many counts of this clonotype. The germline V gene has CDR1 MDHEN and CDR2 SYDVKM. There are 14 residues in the CDR3. V lost 3 bases, J lost 1 base, and 9 bases lay in between. RNA transcripts yielded amplified TCR beta CDR3 regions. HTBI-primed RT-PCR formed the first round, and a multiplex PCR formed the second. MiXCR, run by TCRdb on the multiplex PCR reads, gives a single entry per CDR3 protein. The sample has 350,000 to 450,000 distinct CDR3 sequences, roughly 20% seen once. What supplied the PBMCs was 10 ml of fresh peripheral blood. The V and J genes are TRBV28 and TRBJ1-2, with D unclear. Sample: peripheral blood. The sequence came from a woman under 30 with stable Graves' hyperthyroidism. DNA of the CDR3: TGTGCCAGCAGTTTCTCTACAATTAACTATGGCTACACCTTC. Protein: CASSFSTINYGYTF.